The 21 T cell receptor beta chains presented below share a single source sample, sequenced in a study of cytomegalovirus exposure and HLA in healthy donors. Amplification used 60 Vbeta primers and 13 Jbeta primers. Using immunoSEQ multiplex PCR, the repertoire was profiled, and TCRdb retains in-frame clones only, with some absent. The top ten hold around 2% of the sample, which has a few hundred thousand clones, about 79% seen once. Material: PBMCs. These receptors all come from a man between 18 and 35 years old in good health and CMV-seronegative.

The chain is built from TRBV7-9 and TRBJ1-1; 7 nucleotides line up with TRBD1. The CDR3 spans 14 residues. The germline CDR1 and CDR2 sequences are SEHNR and FQNEAQ (reference sequence). The V segment lost 6 bases and the J segment 1 base; nucleotides outside the gene matches: 5. As DNA, the CDR3 is TGTGCCAGCAGGGCCCCAGGGGGGAACACTGAAGCTTTCTTT. It is translated as CASRAPGGNTEAFF.

The chain combines TRBV7-9 with TRBJ1-4; maybe TRBD1 (5 bases). In germline, CDR1 is SEHNR, CDR2 FQNEAQ (reference sequence). The germline V and J ends were trimmed by 5 bases and 0 bases, with 10 bases remaining between them. This CDR3 has 15 residues. As DNA, the CDR3 is TGTGCCAGCAGCCCAGGACATGCAACTAATGAAAAACTGTTTTTT. Translating gives CASSPGHATNEKLFF.

The rearrangement joins TRBV2 to TRBJ2-2; 11 nucleotides match TRBD1. The germline gives CDR1 SNHLY, CDR2 FYNNEI. J lost 7 bases, V lost 4 bases, and 5 bases had no gene match. CDR3 length: 15 residues. CDR3 in DNA: TGTGCCAGCAGTGTCGGACAGGGGGCTTACGGGGAGCTGTTTTTT. It specifies CASSVGQGAYGELFF.

The chain joins TRBV7-9 to TRBJ2-7; 9 positions match TRBD1. The germline V gene has CDR1 SEHNR and CDR2 FQNEAQ (reference sequence). V was clipped by 5 bases and J by 2 bases; unmatched bases: 4. This CDR3 is built from 14 residues. CDR3 protein: CASSTGQGPYEQYF. The CDR3 nucleotides read TGTGCCAGCAGCACGGGACAGGGCCCCTACGAGCAGTACTTC.

The chain links TRBV30 to TRBJ2-1; tentatively, D is TRBD1 (6 bases). The germline gives CDR1 GTSNPN, CDR2 SVGIG (reference sequence). Trimming cost V 1 base and J 0 bases, with 16 bases left between them. This CDR3 is 17 amino acids long. The CDR3 DNA is TGTGCCTGGAGTGGTTTCCAGGGGCTAAGCTCCTACAATGAGCAGTTCTTC. The encoded protein is CAWSGFQGLSSYNEQFF.

This chain joins TRBV27 and TRBJ2-7; the match to TRBD1 covers 7 bases. This CDR3 has 15 amino acids. V lost 3 bases, J lost 3 bases, and 8 bases stayed unmatched. Germline CDR1 reads MNHEY; CDR2 reads SMNVEV (reference sequence). In DNA form, the CDR3 reads TGTGCCAGCAGTTTCAGACCGACAGGGATCTACGAGCAGTACTTC. This sequence encodes CASSFRPTGIYEQYF.

This chain joins TRBV27 and TRBJ2-3; D ambiguous. Germline CDR1 is MNHEY and CDR2 is SMNVEV (reference sequence). Trimming stripped 4 bases from V and 2 bases from J, with 13 bases between. The CDR3 spans 15 residues. The CDR3 protein is CASSSSGLTTDTQYF. The CDR3 nucleotides are TGTGCCAGCAGTTCTTCAGGCCTGACCACAGATACGCAGTATTTT.

This clone turned up a few times. This chain joins TRBV5-1 and TRBJ2-7; maybe TRBD1 (6 bases). V dropped 3 bases and J dropped 2 bases, with 21 bases sitting between them. The CDR3 length is 17 residues. Germline CDR1 reads SGHRS; CDR2 reads YFSETQ. The CDR3 protein is CASSSQILTGIPYEQYF. The CDR3 DNA reads TGCGCCAGCAGCTCGCAAATACTTACAGGGATTCCCTACGAGCAGTACTTC.

This clone has only a few counts. The CDR3 DNA is TGTGCCAGCAGGGGCGGGAGTAGCTACGAGCAGTACTTC. Protein product: CASRGGSSYEQYF. J is TRBJ2-7 and V is TRBV6-1; 7 bases line up with TRBD2. Per germline, CDR1 MNHNS and CDR2 SASEGT. The length of the CDR3 is 13 residues. The J segment lost 3 bases and the V segment lost 6 bases, leaving 5 bases of the junction unmatched.

Of note for this clone: Compared with germline, one end of the junction differs, possibly owing to a read error. V is TRBV7-7 and J is TRBJ1-1, with D tentatively TRBD1 (5 bases). The CDR3 has 14 residues. Germline values: CDR1 SSHAT, CDR2 FNYEAQ (reference sequence). The CDR3 is CASSLLDRNTEAFF. The CDR3 coding sequence is TGTGCTAGCAGCTTACTAGACAGAAACACTGAAGCTTTCTTT.

The chain employs TRBV30 and TRBJ1-3, with a tentative D call TRBD1 (6 bases). The CDR3 covers 16 residues. Germline CDR1 GTSNPN, CDR2 SVGIG (reference sequence). Trimming cost V 4 bases and J 1 base, with 17 bases left between them. The chain's CDR3 is CAWKGRQGSSGNTIYF. DNA of the CDR3: TGTGCCTGGAAAGGGCGGCAGGGGAGTTCTGGAAACACCATATATTTT. The whole variable domain, remainder taken from reference TRBV30 and TRBJ1-3, is SQTIHQWPATLVQPVGSPLSLECTVEGTSNPNLYWYRQAAGRGLQLLFYSVGIGQISSEVPQNLSASRPQDRQFILSSKKLLLSDSGFYLCAWKGRQGSSGNTIYFGEGSWLTVV.

The chain carries TRBV6-1 and TRBJ2-7, with D possibly matching TRBD2 (5 bases). Germline V CDR1 and CDR2: MNHNS, SASEGT. Between the trimmed V and J ends, which lost 8 bases and 2 bases, there was a span of 13 bases. The CDR3 loop spans 13 amino acids. The CDR3 is CASRIAYPYEQYF. The CDR3, as DNA: TGTGCCAGCCGGATAGCGTACCCCTACGAGCAGTACTTC.

J is TRBJ2-7 and V is TRBV30, with 9 nucleotides matching TRBD1. The CDR3 extends over 18 amino acids. CDR1 and CDR2 (germline): GTSNPN, SVGIG (reference sequence). After removal of 0 bases from V and 0 bases from J, the junction contained 12 bases not matched to a gene. The CDR3 bases are TGTGCCTGGAGTGTACCTTTCAGCCGGGACAGGGTCTCCTACGAGCAGTACTTC. Its translation is CAWSVPFSRDRVSYEQYF.

J is TRBJ1-5 and V is TRBV6-6; a weak D match, TRBD1 (5 bases). CDR1 MNHNY and CDR2 SVGAGI come from the germline V gene (reference sequence). The CDR3 has 14 amino acids. V shed 7 bases and J shed 6 bases, with 16 bases lying between them. DNA of the CDR3: TGTGCCAGCATAACGGGGGTGGAGGGTCAGCCCCAGCATTTT. Its protein is CASITGVEGQPQHF.

About this clone: Other DNA sequences in the same sample also yield this CDR3. The V gene is TRBV5-1, the J gene TRBJ1-2, with no clear D. The length of the CDR3 is 12 residues. Trimming took off 0 bases at V and 6 bases at J, with 6 bases between the two ends. CDR1 and CDR2 (germline): SGHRS, YFSETQ. The CDR3 reads CASSLASDGYTF. The CDR3 region has the DNA TGCGCCAGCAGCTTGGCCAGTGATGGCTACACCTTC.

The V gene is TRBV30, the J gene TRBJ2-5, with 10 bases lining up with TRBD2. With the DNA end fitting TRBJ2-7 better, the J assignment may be wrong. From germline, CDR1 is GTSNPN and CDR2 SVGIG (reference sequence). The length of the CDR3 is 18 residues. DNA for the CDR3: TGTGCCTGGAGTGTACGGTGGGGGGTAGCGGGGGGACCCTACGAGCAGTACTTC. It translates to CAWSVRWGVAGGPYEQYF.

The chain couples TRBV18 to TRBJ2-7; D is perhaps TRBD1 (8 bases). This CDR3 region has 15 residues. V was clipped by 5 bases and J by 3 bases, with 17 bases between them. Per germline, CDR1 KGHSH and CDR2 LQKENI. CDR3 sequence reads: CASSEGGTGGYEQYF. The CDR3 DNA reads TGTGCCAGCTCAGAGGGAGGGACAGGAGGCTACGAGCAGTACTTC.

V is TRBV5-1 and J is TRBJ2-2, with a possible D match to TRBD2 (6 bases). This CDR3 comprises 15 residues. V dropped 4 bases and J dropped 0 bases, with 10 bases sitting between them. Germline V CDR1 and CDR2: SGHRS, YFSETQ. The CDR3 region has the DNA TGCGCCAGCAGCCCCACGGGGGCGAACACCGGGGAGCTGTTTTTT. Translation: CASSPTGANTGELFF.

This clone turned up a few times. The V call is TRBV11-2, the J call TRBJ2-2, with TRBD2 matching 8 bases. The V segment lost 5 bases and the J segment 1 base; nucleotides outside the gene matches: 6. There are 16 residues in the CDR3. Germline-derived CDR1 and CDR2 are SGHAT and FQNNGV. The CDR3 sequence is CASSATSGLNTGELFF. The CDR3 DNA sequence: TGTGCCAGCAGCGCCACTAGCGGACTGAACACCGGGGAGCTGTTTTTT.

This clone was recorded only once. The chain joins TRBV6-6 to TRBJ1-2; tentative D call: TRBD1 (6 bases). Germline V lookup: CDR1 MNHNY, CDR2 SVGAGI (reference sequence). CDR3 length: 16 residues. V lost 4 bases and J lost 1, with 16 bases in between. DNA for the CDR3: TGTGCCAGCAGTTTTCTTCAGGGCAGGGGTAACTATGGCTACACCTTC. It specifies CASSFLQGRGNYGYTF.

The chain couples TRBV19 to TRBJ2-5; 7 nucleotides align to TRBD2. This CDR3 has 14 amino acids. Per germline, CDR1 LNHDA and CDR2 SQIVND (reference sequence). The V segment lost 0 bases and the J segment 4 bases; nucleotides outside the gene matches: 2. As DNA, the CDR3 is TGTGCCAGTAGTATAGATTCTAGCGGAGAGACCCAGTACTTC. This gives the protein CASSIDSSGETQYF.